This T cell receptor (beta chain) was sequenced for a study of shared clonotypes between healthy human individuals. Naive CD8 cells, CD45RO-negative and positively selected for CCR7, excluded terminally differentiated effector memory CD45RA+ cells. Nashville, Tennessee was home to all donors, each a Caucasian adult. The CDR3 length is 17 residues. Losses at the gene ends were 3 bases for V and 2 bases for J; bases not matched to a gene: 12. In germline, CDR1 is SGHDT, CDR2 YYEEEE. Note on this clone: Its antigen remains unidentified.

Notes on the study in general: Sharing across four donors was seen in around 5% of naive CD4 clonotypes. Estimated clonotype richness was generally higher in naive than memory subsets. Large sequencing depth failed to make sorted-subset sequencing complete, rarefaction showed.

TCRdb's copy holds only in-frame clones and misses some; the assay was immunoSEQ multiplex PCR. This sample has about 870,000 clones; more than 85% occur once, and the top ten carry more than 20%. This chain uses TRBV5-6 with TRBJ2-7; 9 nucleotides match TRBD2. Sequenced sample: naive CD8+ T cells sorted from blood. This receptor was taken from a young man in good health. The CDR3 sequence: CASSSGLGLAIPYEQYF. CDR3 nucleotide sequence: TGTGCCAGCAGCTCGGGGTTAGGACTAGCGATTCCCTACGAGCAGTACTTC.